The 10 T cell receptor beta chains reported below all come from one sample, sequenced in a study of OX40 agonist ivuxolimab in advanced cancers. Profiled with immunoSEQ multiplex PCR; TCRdb holds only in-frame clones, not every one. The sample includes tens of thousands of clones, under 95% of them seen just once. Sequencing used CD4+ or CD8+ T cells sorted from blood, obtained in a trial of the OX40 agonist ivuxolimab. The receptor set was obtained from an adult with an advanced solid tumor such as melanoma, head and neck, liver or kidney cancer.

J is TRBJ2-2 and V is TRBV4-1; a weak D match, TRBD2 (6 bases). Germline CDR1 is MGHRA and CDR2 is YSYEKL. Deletions cut 4 bases from V and 6 bases from J, with 18 bases between. The CDR3 runs to 16 residues. The chain's CDR3 is CASSPLEGRSAGELFF. Here the CDR3 DNA reads TGCGCCAGCAGCCCGTTGGAGGGCCGATCGGCCGGGGAGCTGTTTTTT.

V is TRBV9 and J is TRBJ2-7, with 12 bases that match TRBD2. Germline loops: CDR1 SGDLS, CDR2 YYNGEE. This CDR3 is 15 amino acids long. V was clipped by 4 bases and J by 1 base; unmatched bases: 3. The CDR3 reads CASSPSGGASYEQYF. The DNA of the CDR3 is TGTGCCAGCAGCCCTAGCGGGGGGGCGTCCTACGAGCAGTACTTC.

The chain uses TRBV5-4 and TRBJ2-5, with D maybe TRBD1 (6 bases). This CDR3 contains 16 residues. Between the trimmed V and J ends, which lost 4 bases and 3 bases, there was a span of 19 bases. From germline, CDR1 is SGHNT and CDR2 YYREEE (reference sequence). The CDR3 nucleotides are TGTGCCAGCAGCCCGGGGACACTTCAATCTAAAGAGACCCAGTACTTC. It specifies CASSPGTLQSKETQYF. Complete variable domain (other parts from reference TRBV5-4 and TRBJ2-5): ETGVTQSPTHLIKTRGQQVTLRCSSQSGHNTVSWYQQALGQGPQFIFQYYREEENGRGNFPPRFSGLQFPNYSSELNVNALELDDSALYLCASSPGTLQSKETQYFGPGTRLLVL.

This clone turned up a few times. The CDR3 DNA reads as TGTGCCATCAGTGGGGGGTTGAACACTGAAGCTTTCTTT. This gives the protein CAISGGLNTEAFF. The chain links TRBV10-3 to TRBJ1-1, with D tentatively TRBD1 (5 bases). The germline V gene has CDR1 ENHRY and CDR2 SYGVKD. The length of the CDR3 is 13 residues. The V end was cut by 4 bases, the J end by 0 bases, with 6 bases between.

The chain recombines TRBV7-8 with TRBJ1-1; D remains unclear. The V end was cut by 5 bases, the J end by 4 bases, with 14 bases between. The CDR3 length is 14 residues. Per the germline V gene, CDR1 is SGHVS and CDR2 is FQNEAQ. The CDR3 sequence is CASSPAWGGTEAFF. The DNA of the CDR3 is TGTGCCAGCAGCCCTGCTTGGGGAGGCACTGAAGCTTTCTTT. The full variable domain, its missing parts supplied by reference TRBV7-8 and TRBJ1-1, is GAGVSQSPRYKVAKRGQDVALRCDPISGHVSLFWYQQALGQGPEFLTYFQNEAQLDKSGLPSDRFFAERPEGSVSTLKIQRTQQEDSAVYLCASSPAWGGTEAFFGQGTRLTVV.

The rearrangement uses TRBV6-5 and TRBJ2-1; D remains unclear. Trimming removed 0 bases at V and 3 bases at J, with 12 bases between. The V gene's germline CDR1 is MNHEY and CDR2 SVGAGI. CDR3 size: 16 residues. The CDR3 DNA reads TGTGCCAGCAGTTACTCGGACGGCGCCCTCTACAATGAGCAGTTCTTC. Protein product: CASSYSDGALYNEQFF.

This rearrangement joins TRBV27 to TRBJ2-1; TRBD1 is a possible D gene (6 bases). V dropped 3 bases and J dropped 7 bases, with 10 bases sitting between them. CDR1 and CDR2 from the germline V gene are MNHEY and SMNVEV (reference sequence). CDR3 length equals 13 residues. The DNA of the CDR3 is TGTGCCAGCAGTTTCGACAGGTTAAATGAGCAGTTCTTC. Residues: CASSFDRLNEQFF.

The genes are TRBV15 and TRBJ2-1; D is undetermined. CDR1 and CDR2 (germline): LNHNV, YYDKDF (reference sequence). V shed 7 bases and J shed 0 bases, with 7 bases lying between them. The CDR3 extends over 13 amino acids. The CDR3 here is CATKESSYNEQFF. CDR3 bases: TGTGCCACCAAGGAGTCCTCCTACAATGAGCAGTTCTTC.

This rearrangement joins TRBV28 to TRBJ1-5; D may be TRBD1 (5 bases). V was cut by 5 bases and J by 0 bases, with 23 bases left in between. CDR1 and CDR2 (germline): MDHEN, SYDVKM. This CDR3 region has 19 residues. CDR3 in amino acids: CASSPQAGTDSYSNQPQHF. DNA for the CDR3: TGTGCCAGCAGTCCACAAGCCGGGACTGACTCCTATAGCAATCAGCCCCAGCATTTT.

The V call is TRBV27, the J call TRBJ1-1, with a possible D match to TRBD1 (6 bases). The CDR3 is 17 residues long. V was clipped by 6 bases and J by 4 bases, with 24 bases between them. Germline V gene lookup returns CDR1 MNHEY and CDR2 SMNVEV (reference sequence). This chain's CDR3 is CASRILGGGAGITEAFF. In nucleotides, the CDR3 is TGTGCCAGCAGAATCCTAGGGGGAGGGGCTGGGATCACTGAAGCTTTCTTT.